Listed here are 10 T cell receptor beta chains from one sample, sequenced in a study of blood T cell repertoires in COVID-19. TCRdb's copy holds only in-frame clones and misses some; the assay was immunoSEQ multiplex PCR. The sample lists about 140,000 clones; around 90% were seen once. Material for sequencing was peripheral blood. The receptors were gathered from a human donor in a cohort sampled during active COVID-19.

CDR3 nucleotide sequence: TGCGCCAGCAGTGATGGAACAGGACCCTATGGCTACACCTTC. It encodes CASSDGTGPYGYTF. The genes are TRBV10-1 and TRBJ1-2, with D tentatively TRBD1 (5 bases). The V end lost 3 bases, the J end lost 4 bases, and 12 bases lay between the germline ends. Germline CDR1 and CDR2: WNHNN and SYGVQD (reference sequence). This CDR3 has 14 amino acids.

This chain uses TRBV9 with TRBJ2-3; possible D gene TRBD2, 6 bases. Trimming cost V 0 bases and J 1 base, with 15 bases left between them. Germline CDR1 reads SGDLS; CDR2 reads YYNGEE. The CDR3 has 17 residues. DNA of the CDR3: TGTGCCAGCAGCGTAGTAGATGATGGGGAGGGCACAGATACGCAGTATTTT. This codes for CASSVVDDGEGTDTQYF.

In this sample, this clone turned up once. The J gene is TRBJ2-1, the V gene TRBV29-1, with 11 bases identical to TRBD1. J was trimmed by 6 bases and V by 6 bases; bases with no gene match: 4. CDR3 length equals 13 residues. The germline gives CDR1 SQVTM, CDR2 ANQGSEA. CDR3 residues: CSVGQGGTNEQFF. CDR3 nucleotide sequence: TGCAGCGTGGGACAGGGGGGGACCAATGAGCAGTTCTTC.

This clone was picked up one time. V and J are TRBV18 and TRBJ1-2, with D tentatively TRBD1 (5 bases). The CDR3 is 13 amino acids. Germline CDR1 is KGHSH and CDR2 is LQKENI. V lost 6 bases and J lost 2, with 10 bases in between. CDR3 sequence: CASSSGENYGYTF. The CDR3 coding sequence is TGTGCCAGCTCGTCGGGGGAGAACTATGGCTACACCTTC.

This clone was detected only once. The chain joins TRBV3-1 (or the pseudogene TRBV3-2) to TRBJ1-2; maybe TRBD1 (6 bases). Germline CDR1 and CDR2: LGHDT and YNNKEL (reference sequence). The V and J ends lost 3 bases and 6 bases respectively, with 17 bases between them. The CDR3 contains 15 residues. Written as DNA, the CDR3 is TGTGCCAGCAGCCACCTCGTACAGGGCGCAGATGGCTACACCTTC. It translates to CASSHLVQGADGYTF.

This clone was detected once. The genes are TRBV6-6 and TRBJ1-5, with 9 positions matching TRBD1. The germline V gene encodes CDR1 MNHNY and CDR2 SVGAGI (reference sequence). The CDR3 totals 14 residues. V lost 5 bases, J lost 4 bases, and 3 bases stayed unmatched. CDR3 amino acids: CASSDGQGNQPQHF. In DNA, the CDR3 is TGTGCCAGCAGTGACGGACAGGGGAATCAGCCCCAGCATTTT.

The chain couples TRBV27 to TRBJ2-2, with 8 bases matching TRBD1. Germline CDR1 is MNHEY and CDR2 is SMNVEV (reference sequence). The CDR3 extends over 15 amino acids. V gave up 4 bases and J gave up 1 base; unmatched junction bases: 2. CDR3 sequence (DNA): TGTGCCAGCAGTTACAGGGGGTTGAACACCGGGGAGCTGTTTTTT. Translated: CASSYRGLNTGELFF.

The gene calls are TRBV2 and TRBJ2-4, with a possible D match to TRBD1 (6 bases). CDR3 length: 14 amino acids. Trimming took off 6 bases at V and 0 bases at J, with 9 bases between the two ends. Germline V gene sequence: CDR1 SNHLY, CDR2 FYNNEI. The CDR3 nucleotides are TGTGCCAGCAGGGACAGTCTAGCCAAAAACATTCAGTACTTC. Its translation: CASRDSLAKNIQYF. The whole variable domain, remainder taken from reference TRBV2 and TRBJ2-4, is EPEVTQTPSHQVTQMGQEVILRCVPISNHLYFYWYRQILGQKVEFLVSFYNNEISEKSEIFDDQFSVERPDGSNFTLKIRSTKLEDSAMYFCASRDSLAKNIQYFGAGTRLSVL.

The genes are TRBV4-1 and TRBJ2-5, with D perhaps TRBD1 (5 bases). CDR1 MGHRA and CDR2 YSYEKL come from the germline V gene. CDR3 length equals 12 residues. The germline V and J ends were trimmed by 2 bases and 7 bases, with 8 bases remaining between them. The CDR3 reads CASSQPRATQYF. CDR3 coding DNA: TGCGCCAGCAGCCAACCCAGGGCGACCCAGTACTTC.

J is TRBJ1-5 and V is TRBV7-9; D not certain. Trimming took off 3 bases at V and 0 bases at J, with 15 bases between the two ends. The V gene's germline CDR1 is SEHNR and CDR2 FQNEAQ (reference sequence). The CDR3 covers 17 residues. DNA for the CDR3: TGTGCCAGCAGCTTCGGTTTTAGTGAGATTAGCAATCAGCCCCAGCATTTT. Residues: CASSFGFSEISNQPQHF.